The 24 T cell receptor beta chains below all came from one sample that was sequenced in a study of identical twins. TCRdb redid the calling of the 5' RACE reads with MiXCR, one entry per CDR3 protein. The sample carries 500,000 or so distinct CDR3 sequences, about 20% recorded once. A further study also used this sample, focusing on T cells expressing NK-cell markers.

Material for sequencing was CD4+ T cells sorted from blood. The receptors here all came from a young woman in good health.

This clonotype appeared a few times. This sequence joins TRBV11-1 and TRBJ1-1; D ambiguous. Germline loops: CDR1 SGHAT, CDR2 FQDESV (reference sequence). V was pared by 5 bases and J by 10 bases, with 14 bases between. CDR3 length equals 12 residues. The CDR3 loop reads CASSATPARAFF. The DNA for the CDR3 is TGTGCCAGCAGCGCCACCCCGGCAAGAGCTTTCTTT.

In its sample, this clonotype was seen a few times. CDR3 sequence reads: CSASYGANTGELFF. The DNA for the CDR3 is TGCAGTGCTAGTTACGGCGCGAACACCGGGGAGCTGTTTTTT. V usage is TRBV20-1 and J usage is TRBJ2-2; D remains unclear. Trimming took off 3 bases at V and 0 bases at J, with 8 bases between the two ends. CDR1 is DFQATT, CDR2 SNEGSKA, per germline (reference sequence). The CDR3 is made up of 14 amino acids.

The chain combines TRBV7-9 with TRBJ2-3; D might be TRBD2 (6 bases). The CDR3 loop spans 14 amino acids. The germline V and J ends were trimmed by 4 bases and 8 bases, with 16 bases remaining between them. Germline CDR1 and CDR2: SEHNR and FQNEAQ (reference sequence). The CDR3 region is CASSSQRVRGTQYF. The DNA for the CDR3 is TGTGCCAGCAGCTCCCAGCGGGTGCGGGGTACGCAGTATTTT.

The chain uses TRBV12-3 or TRBV12-4 and TRBJ1-6; 8 bases are a match to TRBD1. The CDR3 loop spans 15 amino acids. Germline trimming cut 6 bases from V and 7 bases from J; bases unmatched to any gene: 8. CDR3 sequence reads: CASSHFRQGNSPLHF. In DNA form, the CDR3 reads TGTGCCAGCAGCCACTTCCGACAGGGGAATTCACCCCTCCACTTT.

There are a few counts of this clonotype. The rearrangement joins TRBV20-1 to TRBJ1-6; D is undetermined. Deletions cut 6 bases from V and 7 bases from J, with 10 bases between. The CDR3 runs 12 residues. Germline V gene data show CDR1 as DFQATT and CDR2 as SNEGSKA (reference sequence). CDR3 protein: CSAVVANSPLHF. The CDR3 DNA sequence: TGCAGTGCAGTCGTGGCGAATTCACCCCTCCACTTT.

This chain links TRBV12-3 or TRBV12-4 with TRBJ1-2; possible D gene TRBD1, 5 bases. The CDR3 is 14 amino acids. The V and J ends lost 6 bases and 0 bases respectively, with 11 bases between them. In nucleotides, the CDR3 is TGTGCCAGCAGCCTCACGACAGCTAACTATGGCTACACCTTC. Encoded protein: CASSLTTANYGYTF.

The chain is built from TRBV12-3 or TRBV12-4 and TRBJ1-1; no reliable D call. The CDR3 contains 12 residues. The germline V and J ends were trimmed by 3 bases and 6 bases, with 8 bases remaining between them. The CDR3 nucleotides are TGTGCCAGCAGTTTTCGGGCCTCTGAAGCTTTCTTT. It translates to CASSFRASEAFF.

This clonotype has a handful of counts. The chain couples TRBV5-1 to TRBJ2-2, with TRBD1 as a possible D gene (5 bases). CDR1 is SGHRS and CDR2 is YFSETQ in the germline V gene. The V end lost 3 bases, the J end lost 2 bases, and 11 bases lay between the germline ends. The CDR3 is 15 residues long. Here the CDR3 DNA reads TGCGCCAGCAGCTACTCGACAGCCAACACCGGGGAGCTGTTTTTT. Residues: CASSYSTANTGELFF.

This sequence joins TRBV5-1 and TRBJ2-1; possibly TRBD1 or TRBD2 for D (7 bases each). V was clipped by 4 bases and J by 7 bases, with 18 bases between them. Germline V gives CDR1 SGHRS, CDR2 YFSETQ. This CDR3 comprises 15 residues. The CDR3 DNA follows: TGCGCCAGCAGCCCTGAGGGGGCCGGGAGGAATGAGCAGTTCTTC. Translating gives CASSPEGAGRNEQFF. Supplemented by reference TRBV5-1 and TRBJ2-1, the full variable domain reads KAGVTQTPRYLIKTRGQQVTLSCSPISGHRSVSWYQQTPGQGLQFLFEYFSETQRNKGNFPGRFSGRQFSNSRSEMNVSTLELGDSALYLCASSPEGAGRNEQFFGPGTRLTVL.

J is TRBJ2-2 and V is TRBV6-1, with D perhaps matching TRBD1 (5 bases). V lost 3 bases and J 0 bases, leaving 8 bases between the germline ends. The CDR3 totals 15 residues. CDR1 MNHNS and CDR2 SASEGT come from the germline V gene. The CDR3, as DNA: TGTGCCAGCAGTGAGCACAGGACGAACACCGGGGAGCTGTTTTTT. Encoded protein: CASSEHRTNTGELFF.

This chain links TRBV6-1 with TRBJ1-6; D is unclear. Germline V lookup: CDR1 MNHNS, CDR2 SASEGT. The CDR3 covers 14 residues. V gave up 1 base and J gave up 4 bases, with 5 bases separating them. Written as DNA, the CDR3 is TGTGCCAGCAGTGAAGGACTTTATAATTCACCCCTCCACTTT. It encodes CASSEGLYNSPLHF.

This clonotype occurred a few times. The chain couples TRBV20-1 to TRBJ2-7; D remains ambiguous. Germline-derived CDR1 and CDR2 are DFQATT and SNEGSKA (reference sequence). The CDR3 sequence is 12 residues long. The V gene lost 6 bases and the J gene lost 0 bases, with 9 bases spanning the gap. In nucleotides, the CDR3 is TGCAGTGCCCGCCCAATCTCCTACGAGCAGTACTTC. Amino acids: CSARPISYEQYF.

The genes are TRBV29-1 and TRBJ2-1; possible D gene TRBD2, 5 bases. The V end was cut by 3 bases, the J end by 3 bases, with 12 bases between. CDR3 length: 14 amino acids. CDR1 and CDR2 (germline): SQVTM, ANQGSEA. The chain's CDR3 is CSVDLRVGYNEQFF. CDR3 bases: TGCAGCGTTGACCTGCGGGTAGGCTACAATGAGCAGTTCTTC.

The chain carries TRBV20-1 and TRBJ2-1, with 9 nucleotides matching TRBD2. Germline V gene sequence: CDR1 DFQATT, CDR2 SNEGSKA (reference sequence). CDR3 length: 16 residues. The V segment lost 1 base and the J segment 3 bases; nucleotides outside the gene matches: 7. CDR3 sequence reads: CSARVRLAGNYNEQFF. Written as DNA, the CDR3 is TGCAGTGCTAGAGTTCGTCTAGCGGGGAACTACAATGAGCAGTTCTTC.

This clonotype was counted between two and nine times. V and J are TRBV20-1 and TRBJ2-5; D not certain. The length of the CDR3 is 13 residues. Trimming left V 0 bases short and J 2 bases short, with 7 bases between. CDR1 is DFQATT, CDR2 SNEGSKA, per germline (reference sequence). The CDR3 nucleotides are TGCAGTGCTAGAGATCTCAGGCAAGAGACCCAGTACTTC. It translates to CSARDLRQETQYF.

This clonotype was recorded a few times. This chain uses TRBV5-1 with TRBJ2-3; 8 bases align to TRBD2. This CDR3 is 16 amino acids long. Germline loops: CDR1 SGHRS, CDR2 YFSETQ. V trimming: 4 bases; J trimming: 3 bases; junction bases outside the gene matches: 10. The CDR3 loop reads CASSPQRGGGTDTQYF. Written as DNA, the CDR3 is TGCGCCAGCAGCCCCCAGAGGGGCGGGGGGACAGATACGCAGTATTTT.

At least ten counts were recorded for this clonotype. J is TRBJ2-7 and V is TRBV12-3 or TRBV12-4; TRBD2 matches 9 bases. The length of the CDR3 is 14 residues. V lost 1 base and J lost 5; bases outside the gene matches: 3. CDR3 region: CASSLEREVHEQYF. The CDR3 DNA reads TGTGCCAGCAGTTTAGAGCGGGAGGTCCACGAGCAGTACTTC.

The genes are TRBV6-1 and TRBJ1-6; D is undetermined. The germline gives CDR1 MNHNS, CDR2 SASEGT. The CDR3 spans 15 residues. Trimming took 6 bases from V and 10 from J, leaving 19 bases between them. The CDR3 region is CASRTGWTPDSPLHF. DNA for the CDR3: TGTGCCAGCAGAACTGGGTGGACCCCCGACTCACCCCTCCACTTT.

CDR3 region: CASSQQGTEETQYF. The CDR3 DNA sequence: TGCGCCAGCAGCCAACAGGGTACGGAAGAGACCCAGTACTTC. The chain recombines TRBV5-1 with TRBJ2-5; a possible D gene is TRBD1 (6 bases). Between the trimmed V and J ends, which lost 4 bases and 3 bases, there was a span of 13 bases. This CDR3 has 14 amino acids. Germline V lookup: CDR1 SGHRS, CDR2 YFSETQ. The full variable domain, its missing parts supplied by reference TRBV5-1 and TRBJ2-5, is KAGVTQTPRYLIKTRGQQVTLSCSPISGHRSVSWYQQTPGQGLQFLFEYFSETQRNKGNFPGRFSGRQFSNSRSEMNVSTLELGDSALYLCASSQQGTEETQYFGPGTRLLVL.

This clonotype was counted a few times. This rearrangement joins TRBV20-1 to TRBJ2-1; 8 nucleotides align to TRBD2. Germline trimming cut 6 bases from V and 9 bases from J; bases unmatched to any gene: 7. The germline CDR1 and CDR2 sequences are DFQATT and SNEGSKA (reference sequence). This CDR3 has 12 residues. The CDR3 coding sequence is TGCAGTGCCCGGGGGGGGGCAGGTGAGCAGTTCTTC. This sequence encodes CSARGGAGEQFF.

V and J are TRBV3-1 and TRBJ2-3; 12 bases line up with TRBD2. V dropped 0 bases and J dropped 4; count of bases not matched to a gene: 5. Germline CDR1 is LGHDT and CDR2 is YNNKEL (reference sequence). The CDR3 has 17 amino acids. CDR3 sequence (DNA): TGTGCCAGCAGCCAAGAACCCGGACTAGCGGGGCCAGATACGCAGTATTTT. It yields the protein CASSQEPGLAGPDTQYF.

This clonotype was found a few times. This sequence joins TRBV7-8 and TRBJ2-7; D is undetermined. The CDR3 length is 12 residues. The V gene's germline CDR1 is SGHVS and CDR2 FQNEAQ. The V gene lost 5 bases and the J gene lost 4 bases, with 9 bases spanning the gap. The DNA for the CDR3 is TGTGCCAGCAGCATAGGGCGGTACGAGCAGTACTTC. It codes for CASSIGRYEQYF.

This clonotype was seen once. V usage is TRBV3-1 and J usage is TRBJ1-6; tentative D call: TRBD1 (5 bases). This CDR3 region has 15 residues. V lost 1 base and J lost 7, with 11 bases in between. In germline, CDR1 is LGHDT, CDR2 YNNKEL (reference sequence). The CDR3 sequence is CASSQGGGLNSPLHF. The CDR3 nucleotides are TGTGCCAGCAGCCAAGGCGGGGGTCTCAATTCACCCCTCCACTTT.

V usage is TRBV6-2 or TRBV6-3 and J usage is TRBJ1-2; D gene uncertain. Germline values: CDR1 MNHEY, CDR2 SVGEGT. CDR3 length equals 12 residues. The V end was cut by 5 bases, the J end by 7 bases, with 11 bases between. CDR3 in DNA: TGTGCCAGCAGTCTCCTACATGGTGGCTACACCTTC. Protein product: CASSLLHGGYTF.